A single sample gave rise to the 25 T cell receptor beta chains below, sequenced in a study of CD8 T cells in ankylosing spondylitis. A single record per CDR3 protein comes from TCRdb applying MiXCR to the 5' RACE reads. The table has about 240,000 distinct CDR3 sequences, around 10% seen once. The sequencing sample was made of blood, either unsorted or a sorted T cell fraction (not recorded which). The receptors were gathered from a male donor with ankylosing spondylitis or in good health (not recorded which).

J is TRBJ2-1 and V is TRBV2; D call uncertain. The CDR3 extends over 13 amino acids. Germline V gene sequence: CDR1 SNHLY, CDR2 FYNNEI. Trimming removed 8 bases from V and 2 bases from J, with 10 bases in between. CDR3 bases: TGTGCCAGCGGCACAGCACCCTACAATGAGCAGTTCTTC. It encodes CASGTAPYNEQFF. Using reference TRBV2 and TRBJ2-1 for the parts outside the CDR3, the full variable domain is EPEVTQTPSHQVTQMGQEVILRCVPISNHLYFYWYRQILGQKVEFLVSFYNNEISEKSEIFDDQFSVERPDGSNFTLKIRSTKLEDSAMYFCASGTAPYNEQFFGPGTRLTVL.

This clonotype was detected many times. V usage is TRBV6-5 and J usage is TRBJ1-1, with D unclear. CDR1 and CDR2 (germline): MNHEY, SVGAGI. The CDR3 length is 12 residues. V lost 9 bases and J 2 bases, leaving 10 bases between the germline ends. DNA for the CDR3: TGTGCCAGTAACAACCCTAACACTGAAGCTTTCTTT. Amino acids: CASNNPNTEAFF.

This clonotype has ten or more counts. This chain connects TRBV20-1 to TRBJ1-1; D is undetermined. The V gene's germline CDR1 is DFQATT and CDR2 SNEGSKA (reference sequence). The CDR3 length is 11 residues. Trimming removed 4 bases at V and 1 base at J, with 4 bases between. The CDR3 region has the DNA TGCAGTGCTACCAGGAACACTGAAGCTTTCTTT. Translated: CSATRNTEAFF.

This clonotype was counted ten times or more. This sequence joins TRBV5-1 and TRBJ2-7; 7 positions match TRBD1. With V trimmed by 1 base and J by 9 bases, 4 bases remained unmatched. The germline V gene encodes CDR1 SGHRS and CDR2 YFSETQ. CDR3 length: 12 amino acids. This chain's CDR3 is CASSLTGARQYF. The CDR3 DNA follows: TGCGCCAGCAGCTTGACAGGGGCTCGGCAGTACTTC.

This clonotype was seen ten or more times. The chain uses TRBV20-1 and TRBJ2-7; TRBD2 matches 7 bases. The ends lost 3 bases at V and 7 bases at J; junction bases unmatched: 12. From germline, CDR1 is DFQATT and CDR2 SNEGSKA (reference sequence). CDR3 length: 14 residues. The CDR3 spells CSARSPGLPGEQYF. Here the CDR3 DNA reads TGCAGTGCTAGGTCCCCGGGACTACCGGGAGAGCAGTACTTC.

This clonotype appeared many times. The chain couples TRBV4-1 to TRBJ1-2; D remains unclear. CDR1 and CDR2 (germline): MGHRA, YSYEKL. The CDR3 totals 14 residues. V was trimmed by 11 bases and J by 0 bases, leaving 16 bases between them. CDR3 sequence: CAASDPGANYGYTF. DNA of the CDR3: TGCGCCGCCTCCGATCCGGGAGCTAACTATGGCTACACCTTC.

This chain links TRBV27 with TRBJ1-6, with D perhaps TRBD1 (5 bases). Germline V gives CDR1 MNHEY, CDR2 SMNVEV (reference sequence). Trimming cost V 2 bases and J 7 bases, with 6 bases left between them. CDR3 length: 13 residues. The DNA for the CDR3 is TGTGCCAGCAGTTTAGGACACAATTCACCCCTCCACTTT. It yields the protein CASSLGHNSPLHF.

This chain joins TRBV12-3 or TRBV12-4 and TRBJ1-1; D gene unclear. The CDR3 runs 15 residues. V dropped 6 bases and J dropped 2 bases, with 16 bases sitting between them. CDR3 residues: CASRLSQGPNTEAFF. CDR3 DNA: TGTGCCAGCAGATTGTCCCAAGGGCCCAACACTGAAGCTTTCTTT.

This clonotype has more than one count but fewer than ten. The DNA for the CDR3 is TGTGCCAGCAGCTTAGTCAGCGGGAGCCGGAATGAGCAGTTCTTC. It specifies CASSLVSGSRNEQFF. The gene calls are TRBV11-2 and TRBJ2-1, with 8 bases matching TRBD2. Trimming cost V 1 base and J 7 bases; bases outside gene matches: 6. The CDR3 spans 15 residues. Looked up from germline, CDR1 is SGHAT and CDR2 is FQNNGV.

Only a few counts were recorded for this clonotype. The gene calls are TRBV3-1 and TRBJ2-5; perhaps TRBD1 as D (5 bases). V was trimmed by 1 base and J by 4 bases, leaving 19 bases between them. Germline CDR1 and CDR2: LGHDT and YNNKEL (reference sequence). The CDR3 runs to 17 residues. CDR3 nucleotides: TGTGCCAGCAGCCAAGTTTGGGTAGGGGTGAGCCTAGAGACCCAGTACTTC. This codes for CASSQVWVGVSLETQYF.

There are many counts of this clonotype. CDR3 in amino acids: CASSTSRQGYTGELFF. Here the CDR3 DNA reads TGTGCCAGCAGCACCTCCCGACAGGGGTACACCGGGGAGCTGTTTTTT. The chain carries TRBV9 and TRBJ2-2; 8 positions agree with TRBD1. Germline V gene data show CDR1 as SGDLS and CDR2 as YYNGEE. The CDR3 extends over 16 amino acids. J lost 3 bases, V lost 4 bases, and 8 bases had no gene match.

This clonotype was recorded at least ten times. The V gene is TRBV5-1, the J gene TRBJ2-7; D ambiguous. The CDR3 has 15 amino acids. Trimming removed 3 bases at V and 0 bases at J, with 13 bases between. Germline assignment: CDR1 SGHRS and CDR2 YFSETQ. CDR3 region: CASSSRDTSSYEQYF. The DNA for the CDR3 is TGCGCCAGCAGCTCGCGCGACACGAGCTCCTACGAGCAGTACTTC.

J is TRBJ2-3 and V is TRBV7-3, with TRBD2 identical over 8 bases. The CDR3 totals 16 residues. Germline V CDR1 and CDR2: SGHTA, FQGTGA. J lost 5 bases, V lost 2 bases, and 9 bases had no gene match. The CDR3 DNA reads as TGTGCCAGCAGCTTAGGGCTAGCGGGCGTTCAAGATACGCAGTATTTT. Translating it yields CASSLGLAGVQDTQYF.

This chain connects TRBV7-2 to TRBJ2-5; D unclear. V was trimmed by 2 bases and J by 5 bases, leaving 18 bases between them. The germline V gene encodes CDR1 SGHTA and CDR2 FQGNSA. The CDR3 spans 16 residues. Here the CDR3 DNA reads TGTGCCAGCAGCTTATCCCTCCGGACGGTCAGGGAGACCCAGTACTTC. Translating it yields CASSLSLRTVRETQYF.

This clonotype was detected many times. The rearrangement uses TRBV5-1 and TRBJ2-1; no clear D gene. V was clipped by 0 bases and J by 0 bases, with 7 bases between them. The CDR3 consists of 15 residues. From germline, CDR1 is SGHRS and CDR2 YFSETQ. Written as DNA, the CDR3 is TGCGCCAGCAGCTTGGTCATCAGCTCCTACAATGAGCAGTTCTTC. Its translation: CASSLVISSYNEQFF.

The gene calls are TRBV10-2 and TRBJ2-3, with D hard to call. Germline V gives CDR1 WSHSY, CDR2 SAAADI. The CDR3 runs to 14 residues. V shed 1 base and J shed 5 bases, with 10 bases lying between them. CDR3 amino acids: CASSEYSARDTQYF. In DNA, the CDR3 is TGCGCCAGCAGTGAGTATTCGGCCCGAGATACGCAGTATTTT.

A few counts support this clonotype. This chain connects TRBV7-8 to TRBJ1-1; no clear D. There are 13 residues in the CDR3. Germline lookup yields CDR1 SGHVS and CDR2 FQNEAQ. Trimming pared 6 bases from V and 1 base from J, leaving 9 bases between. In nucleotides, the CDR3 is TGTGCCAGCAGACCTCGCCCGAACACTGAAGCTTTCTTT. Protein sequence: CASRPRPNTEAFF.

This clonotype was observed many times. One end of the junction varies from germline; a read error may be responsible. The chain employs TRBV2 and TRBJ2-1; D gene uncertain. Germline lookup yields CDR1 SNHLY and CDR2 FYNNEI. The length of the CDR3 is 11 residues. The CDR3 spells CASSGYNEQFF. The CDR3 DNA reads TGCGCCAGCAGTGGATACAATGAGCAGTTCTTC.

This clonotype was recorded at least ten times. The rearrangement links TRBV12-3 or TRBV12-4 to TRBJ2-1, with D perhaps TRBD2 (6 bases). The CDR3 length is 17 residues. Trimming shortened V by 5 bases and J by 0 bases, and 17 bases separated the two germline ends. CDR3 residues: CASSPPWFGSSYNEQFF. The CDR3 DNA reads as TGTGCCAGCAGTCCTCCCTGGTTCGGGAGCTCCTACAATGAGCAGTTCTTC.

This clonotype came up many times. This sequence joins TRBV25-1 and TRBJ1-1, with D hard to call. Germline assignment: CDR1 MGHDK and CDR2 SYGVNS. Trimming left V 2 bases short and J 0 bases short, with 13 bases between. This CDR3 spans 16 amino acids. CDR3 bases: TGTGCCAGCAGTGAAACCGGCGGCCGCATGAACACTGAAGCTTTCTTT. Translated, it gives CASSETGGRMNTEAFF.

In its sample, this clonotype was seen many times. The chain combines TRBV5-1 with TRBJ2-7; D may be TRBD2 (5 bases). Germline CDR1 is SGHRS and CDR2 is YFSETQ. V was clipped by 0 bases and J by 2 bases, with 9 bases between them. The CDR3 sequence is 14 residues long. This chain's CDR3 is CASSLEEGAYEQYF. DNA for the CDR3: TGCGCCAGCAGCTTGGAAGAGGGCGCCTACGAGCAGTACTTC. The full variable domain, rest sourced from reference TRBV5-1 and TRBJ2-7, is KAGVTQTPRYLIKTRGQQVTLSCSPISGHRSVSWYQQTPGQGLQFLFEYFSETQRNKGNFPGRFSGRQFSNSRSEMNVSTLELGDSALYLCASSLEEGAYEQYFGPGTRLTVT.

This clonotype was seen repeatedly, ten times or more. This chain links TRBV5-1 with TRBJ2-7; D is possibly TRBD2 (6 bases). V was cut by 4 bases and J by 0 bases, with 11 bases left in between. The CDR3 spans 14 residues. The germline V gene encodes CDR1 SGHRS and CDR2 YFSETQ. The CDR3 nucleotides read TGCGCCAGCAGCGGGGGTAGCGGCTCCTACGAGCAGTACTTC. Its translation: CASSGGSGSYEQYF.

This clonotype was seen at least ten times. J is TRBJ2-5 and V is TRBV7-6; a weak D match, TRBD1 (5 bases). The V gene's germline CDR1 is SGHVS and CDR2 FNYEAQ. The CDR3 spans 19 residues. With 4 bases removed from V and 2 bases from J, the gap between germline ends came to 26 bases. The CDR3 region has the DNA TGTGCCAGCAGCTCAGGGTCTAGGACGACGACAGTTGAGCAAGAGACCCAGTACTTC. Protein product: CASSSGSRTTTVEQETQYF.

This clonotype was counted ten times or more. The V and J genes are TRBV6-5 and TRBJ1-1; D is undetermined. There are 12 residues in the CDR3. V lost 2 bases to trimming and J lost 10 bases, with 11 bases between them. The germline gives CDR1 MNHEY, CDR2 SVGAGI. CDR3 sequence (DNA): TGTGCCAGCAGTTACGCGGGGTCGGGAGCTTTCTTT. Residues: CASSYAGSGAFF.

The gene calls are TRBV3-1 and TRBJ1-2; TRBD1 might be the D (5 bases). CDR1 LGHDT and CDR2 YNNKEL come from the germline V gene (reference sequence). The CDR3 loop spans 13 amino acids. Trimming stripped 1 base from V and 8 bases from J, with 11 bases between. The CDR3 DNA reads as TGTGCCAGCAGCCAAGTGGGGGACGGAGGCTACACCTTC. Amino acid sequence: CASSQVGDGGYTF.